The 10 T cell receptor beta chains below were found in one sample sequenced in a study of T-cell reconstitution after alpha-beta-depleted transplantation in children. Preparation of the TCRbeta library was carried out with unique molecular identifiers. In TCRdb, the PCR reads were re-called with MiXCR into one record per CDR3 protein. Counted here are roughly 350,000 distinct CDR3 sequences, under 20% occurring once; the ten biggest clones make up around 41%. The sample consisted of PBMCs, mostly from graft donor cells, taken 360 days after TCRalphabeta/CD19-depleted stem cell transplant. The receptors derive from a male patient aged 2-15 years who had a stem cell transplant for acute lymphoblastic leukemia, so the T cells may come from the graft donor.

This rearrangement joins TRBV4-1 to TRBJ2-1, with 10 bases that match TRBD2. Germline values: CDR1 MGHRA, CDR2 YSYEKL. V gave up 3 bases and J gave up 3 bases; unmatched junction bases: 17. The CDR3 sequence is 20 residues long. The CDR3 protein is CASSHRSRSSGSANYNEQFF. CDR3 DNA: TGCGCCAGCAGCCATAGGTCCCGCTCTAGCGGGAGTGCGAACTACAATGAGCAGTTCTTC.

This clonotype was counted only a few times. The chain joins TRBV28 to TRBJ2-4; either TRBD1 or TRBD2 may supply D (5 bases each). With 3 bases removed from V and 1 base from J, the gap between germline ends came to 16 bases. CDR3 length: 17 amino acids. Germline lookup yields CDR1 MDHEN and CDR2 SYDVKM. The CDR3: CASSFFLGDGAKNIQYF. Written as DNA, the CDR3 is TGTGCCAGCAGTTTTTTTTTGGGGGACGGGGCCAAAAACATTCAGTACTTC.

This clonotype came up a few times. The chain links TRBV12-3 or TRBV12-4 to TRBJ2-3; D unresolved. V dropped 6 bases and J dropped 11 bases, with 15 bases sitting between them. The CDR3 extends over 12 amino acids. CDR3 DNA sequence: TGTGCCAGCAGCTTGGGCGGCTTGGGGCAGTATTTT. Translation: CASSLGGLGQYF.

This clonotype was counted many times. The chain combines TRBV6-1 with TRBJ2-1, with TRBD2 matching over 7 bases. Per the germline V gene, CDR1 is MNHNS and CDR2 is SASEGT. This CDR3 region has 15 residues. The V segment lost 5 bases and the J segment 2 bases; nucleotides outside the gene matches: 6. The CDR3 sequence is CASSNWEGPYNEQFF. The CDR3 bases are TGTGCCAGCAGTAATTGGGAGGGGCCCTACAATGAGCAGTTCTTC.

This clonotype was found a few times. The V call is TRBV20-1, the J call TRBJ2-3; TRBD2 agrees at 7 bases. The CDR3 covers 16 residues. V was clipped by 6 bases and J by 3 bases; unmatched bases: 15. Germline CDR1 DFQATT, CDR2 SNEGSKA (reference sequence). The CDR3: CSATTPASGMTDTQYF. Here the CDR3 DNA reads TGCAGTGCCACGACCCCAGCTAGCGGAATGACAGATACGCAGTATTTT.

This clonotype was counted between two and nine times. The genes are TRBV3-1 and TRBJ2-1, with TRBD2 identical over 10 bases. V shed 1 base, J shed 4 bases, and the junction held 16 bases outside the gene matches. Per the germline V gene, CDR1 is LGHDT and CDR2 is YNNKEL (reference sequence). The CDR3 totals 20 residues. The CDR3 DNA reads TGTGCCAGCAGCCAAGTCGGATCTAGCGGGAGATGGGGTCTATACAATGAGCAGTTCTTC. Encoded protein: CASSQVGSSGRWGLYNEQFF.

The chain is built from TRBV7-9 and TRBJ2-5; D is ambiguous. There are 13 residues in the CDR3. V lost 3 bases to trimming and J lost 2 bases, with 7 bases between them. CDR1 is SEHNR and CDR2 is FQNEAQ in the germline V gene (reference sequence). In DNA, the CDR3 is TGTGCCAGCAGCTTTGGGTGGCAAGAGACCCAGTACTTC. It translates to CASSFGWQETQYF.

This chain joins TRBV5-1 and TRBJ2-2; 7 bases are a match to TRBD1. This CDR3 has 15 amino acids. CDR1 is SGHRS and CDR2 is YFSETQ in the germline V gene. J was trimmed by 4 bases and V by 3 bases; bases with no gene match: 6. The CDR3 here is CASSSTGAGTGELFF. The CDR3 DNA reads TGCGCCAGCAGCTCCACAGGGGCAGGCACCGGGGAGCTGTTTTTT.

This clonotype has only a few counts. This chain links TRBV29-1 with TRBJ2-7, with D possibly TRBD1 on 5 matching bases. The CDR3 contains 14 residues. CDR1 SQVTM and CDR2 ANQGSEA come from the germline V gene. The V gene lost 5 bases and the J gene lost 0 bases, with 14 bases spanning the gap. The CDR3 reads CSVSYPDISYEQYF. CDR3 in DNA: TGCAGCGTTTCTTATCCGGACATCTCCTACGAGCAGTACTTC.

This clonotype was found many times. The chain is built from TRBV29-1 and TRBJ1-2, with D possibly matching TRBD1 (5 bases). The CDR3 consists of 14 residues. Trimming pared 0 bases from V and 2 bases from J, leaving 10 bases between. Germline assignment: CDR1 SQVTM and CDR2 ANQGSEA. DNA of the CDR3: TGCAGCGTTGAAGATGGGGGGTCCAACTATGGCTACACCTTC. It translates to CSVEDGGSNYGYTF.